The rows below give T cell receptor beta chains drawn from one sample of a study of blood T cell repertoires in COVID-19. Produced via immunoSEQ multiplex PCR; TCRdb's table is partial and in-frame only. This sample has 250,000 or so clones; roughly 90% occur once, and the top ten carry 0.9% to 1%. The sample consisted of peripheral blood. These receptors all stem from a woman in her forties who had recovered from COVID-19. Both conserved end residues are part of each CDR3. Fields, in order: D gene, clone size, J gene, V gene, CDR3 DNA, CDR3 protein. The D gene is left open where the match is weak. Clone size is stated in some rows and not others, as once, few, many or a class when expanded.

d_gene: -; abundance: -; j_gene: TRBJ2-7; v_gene: TRBV28; CDR3nt: TGTGCCAGCAGTCCCCGAGCTTCAGGGTACGAGCAGTACTTC; CDR3aa: CASSPRASGYEQYF
d_gene: TRBD2; abundance: -; j_gene: TRBJ2-7; v_gene: TRBV9; CDR3nt: TGTGCCAGCAGCGATCTAGCGGGAGGTGACGCGGGGGAGCAGTACTTC; CDR3aa: CASSDLAGGDAGEQYF
d_gene: TRBD2; abundance: -; j_gene: TRBJ2-3; v_gene: TRBV7-8; CDR3nt: TGTGCCAGCAGCTTAGGGGGACTAAACGAGGCAGATACGCAGTATTTT; CDR3aa: CASSLGGLNEADTQYF
d_gene: TRBD2; abundance: -; j_gene: TRBJ2-5; v_gene: TRBV7-9; CDR3nt: TGTGCCAGCAGCGCACCACTAGCGGGAGGTCAAGAGACCCAGTACTTC; CDR3aa: CASSAPLAGGQETQYF
d_gene: TRBD1; abundance: -; j_gene: TRBJ2-5; v_gene: TRBV5-1; CDR3nt: TGCGCCAGCAGCCGACAGGGGCAAGAGACCCAGTACTTC; CDR3aa: CASSRQGQETQYF
d_gene: TRBD1; abundance: -; j_gene: TRBJ1-4; v_gene: TRBV28; CDR3nt: TGTGCCAGCAGTTTAACAGGGGTAAAACTGTTTTTT; CDR3aa: CASSLTGVKLFF
d_gene: -; abundance: once; j_gene: TRBJ2-1; v_gene: TRBV7-9; CDR3nt: TGTGCCAGCAGCTTAGGAGTCTTCGATGAGCAGTTCTTC; CDR3aa: CASSLGVFDEQFF
d_gene: TRBD1; abundance: -; j_gene: TRBJ2-5; v_gene: TRBV5-1; CDR3nt: TGCGCCAGCAGGGTCTCAGGGGGCGCGGAGGAGACCCAGTACTTC; CDR3aa: CASRVSGGAEETQYF
d_gene: -; abundance: -; j_gene: TRBJ2-3; v_gene: TRBV27; CDR3nt: TGTGCCAGCAGTTTTGGCTTAAGCGGTTTTGGAGATACGCAGTATTTT; CDR3aa: CASSFGLSGFGDTQYF
d_gene: TRBD2; abundance: -; j_gene: TRBJ2-3; v_gene: TRBV7-9; CDR3nt: TGTGCCAGCAGCTCCTTTGGCGGGAGGTCGGATACGCAGTATTTT; CDR3aa: CASSSFGGRSDTQYF
d_gene: TRBD1; abundance: -; j_gene: TRBJ1-2; v_gene: TRBV5-1; CDR3nt: TGCGCCAGCAGCTCGACAGGGGGGACGGGCTACACCTTC; CDR3aa: CASSSTGGTGYTF
d_gene: -; abundance: -; j_gene: TRBJ2-1; v_gene: TRBV9; CDR3nt: TGTGCCAGCAGCGTAGGATCCCTAGTTGGGAGTGAGCAGTTCTTC; CDR3aa: CASSVGSLVGSEQFF
d_gene: -; abundance: -; j_gene: TRBJ1-2; v_gene: TRBV12-3/TRBV12-4; CDR3nt: TGTGCCACCCACTCGGGAGGCAACTATGGCTACACCTTC; CDR3aa: CATHSGGNYGYTF
d_gene: -; abundance: -; j_gene: TRBJ1-6; v_gene: TRBV3-1/TRBV3-2; CDR3nt: TGTGCCAGCAGCCAAGAGCAGGACTCCTATAATTCACCCCTCCACTTT; CDR3aa: CASSQEQDSYNSPLHF
d_gene: TRBD2; abundance: -; j_gene: TRBJ2-1; v_gene: TRBV27; CDR3nt: TGTGCCAGCAGTTTATCCAGCGGGAGGGCTAGCAATGAGCAGTTCTTC; CDR3aa: CASSLSSGRASNEQFF
d_gene: -; abundance: few; j_gene: TRBJ1-3; v_gene: TRBV11-2; CDR3nt: TGTGCCAGCAGCTTAGATCGGGGGAGAGGGAGTGGAAACACCATATATTTT; CDR3aa: CASSLDRGRGSGNTIYF
d_gene: TRBD2; abundance: -; j_gene: TRBJ2-7; v_gene: TRBV7-9; CDR3nt: TGTGCCAGCAGCTTAGGGGACTACTTCACCTACGAGCAGTACTTC; CDR3aa: CASSLGDYFTYEQYF
d_gene: -; abundance: -; j_gene: TRBJ2-7; v_gene: TRBV28; CDR3nt: TGTGCCAGCAGTTCCCCCCCCCTTGCCTACGAGCAGTACTTC; CDR3aa: CASSSPPLAYEQYF
d_gene: TRBD1; abundance: -; j_gene: TRBJ2-1; v_gene: TRBV3-1/TRBV3-2; CDR3nt: TGTGCCAGCAGCCAAGGAGGACAGGGGAGAGGGAATGAGCAGTTCTTC; CDR3aa: CASSQGGQGRGNEQFF
d_gene: TRBD1; abundance: once; j_gene: TRBJ2-3; v_gene: TRBV11-2; CDR3nt: TGTGCCAGCAGCTTTCGGCAGGGGGCAAAGAGAGATACGCAGTATTTT; CDR3aa: CASSFRQGAKRDTQYF
d_gene: TRBD2; abundance: -; j_gene: TRBJ2-7; v_gene: TRBV23-1; CDR3nt: TGCGCCAGCAGTCGTAGCGGGAGCTCCTACGAGCAGTACTTC; CDR3aa: CASSRSGSSYEQYF
d_gene: -; abundance: -; j_gene: TRBJ2-5; v_gene: TRBV7-8; CDR3nt: TGTGCCAGCAGCTCGGACAGTCAAGAGACCCAGTACTTC; CDR3aa: CASSSDSQETQYF
d_gene: TRBD1; abundance: -; j_gene: TRBJ2-3; v_gene: TRBV27; CDR3nt: TGTGCCAGCAGCCCGACAGGGGCCTTCACAGATACGCAGTATTTT; CDR3aa: CASSPTGAFTDTQYF
d_gene: -; abundance: -; j_gene: TRBJ2-7; v_gene: TRBV5-5; CDR3nt: TGTGCCAGCAGCTTGCGGTTCTCCGGTCACGAGCAGTACTTC; CDR3aa: CASSLRFSGHEQYF
d_gene: TRBD2; abundance: -; j_gene: TRBJ2-1; v_gene: TRBV11-2; CDR3nt: TGTGCCAGCAGCTTAGGCCCGGGGGGGGAGTTCTTC; CDR3aa: CASSLGPGGEFF
d_gene: -; abundance: few; j_gene: TRBJ1-1; v_gene: TRBV28; CDR3nt: TGTGCCAGCAGCCCTGGACAGTCTACGACTGAAGCTTTCTTT; CDR3aa: CASSPGQSTTEAFF
d_gene: TRBD1; abundance: -; j_gene: TRBJ1-5; v_gene: TRBV27; CDR3nt: TGTGCCAGCAGGAGGCAGGGGGGATATAGCAATCAGCCCCAGCATTTT; CDR3aa: CASRRQGGYSNQPQHF
d_gene: -; abundance: -; j_gene: TRBJ2-3; v_gene: TRBV5-1; CDR3nt: TGCGCCAGCAGCTTGGTTTCGACTATCACAGATACGCAGTATTTT; CDR3aa: CASSLVSTITDTQYF
d_gene: TRBD2; abundance: -; j_gene: TRBJ2-7; v_gene: TRBV5-4; CDR3nt: TGTGCCAGCAGCGGGACTAGCGGAAACTACGAGCAGTACTTC; CDR3aa: CASSGTSGNYEQYF
d_gene: -; abundance: once; j_gene: TRBJ2-2; v_gene: TRBV2; CDR3nt: TGTGCCAGCAGTGACAGGGGGGTTGCGAACACCGGGGAGCTGTTTTTT; CDR3aa: CASSDRGVANTGELFF
d_gene: -; abundance: -; j_gene: TRBJ2-7; v_gene: TRBV7-8; CDR3nt: TGTGCCAGCAGCCGGCAGGGGAGTAACTCCTACGAGCAGTACTTC; CDR3aa: CASSRQGSNSYEQYF
d_gene: -; abundance: -; j_gene: TRBJ2-3; v_gene: TRBV10-1; CDR3nt: TGCGCCAGCAGTGAGTATGGAGTAACAGATACGCAGTATTTT; CDR3aa: CASSEYGVTDTQYF
d_gene: TRBD2; abundance: few; j_gene: TRBJ2-1; v_gene: TRBV18; CDR3nt: TGTGCCAGCTCAGGGAATCTAGCGGTTAACAATGAGCAGTTCTTC; CDR3aa: CASSGNLAVNNEQFF
d_gene: TRBD1; abundance: -; j_gene: TRBJ2-2; v_gene: TRBV18; CDR3nt: TGTGCCAGCTCACCCGGACAGGGGGCGAACGGGGAGCTGTTTTTT; CDR3aa: CASSPGQGANGELFF
d_gene: -; abundance: -; j_gene: TRBJ1-1; v_gene: TRBV27; CDR3nt: TGTGCCAGCCGCACGTCGACTGTGAACACTGAAGCTTTCTTT; CDR3aa: CASRTSTVNTEAFF
d_gene: TRBD1; abundance: -; j_gene: TRBJ1-1; v_gene: TRBV14; CDR3nt: TGTGCCAGCAGCCTCGTACAGGGGTTCGAAGCTTTCTTT; CDR3aa: CASSLVQGFEAFF
d_gene: TRBD2; abundance: -; j_gene: TRBJ2-3; v_gene: TRBV4-1; CDR3nt: TGCGCCAGCAAGCGGGAGGGCACAGATACGCAGTATTTT; CDR3aa: CASKREGTDTQYF
d_gene: -; abundance: once; j_gene: TRBJ1-2; v_gene: TRBV27; CDR3nt: TGTGCCAGTTCGGGGTATCCGGGTGGCTACACCTTC; CDR3aa: CASSGYPGGYTF
d_gene: TRBD2; abundance: -; j_gene: TRBJ2-3; v_gene: TRBV19; CDR3nt: TGTGCCAGTAGTTTCACACACGGCGGGGGGACGCAGTATTTT; CDR3aa: CASSFTHGGGTQYF
d_gene: TRBD2; abundance: -; j_gene: TRBJ2-5; v_gene: TRBV5-1; CDR3nt: TGCGCCAGCAGCTTGGTCCTAGCGGACGGGGAGACCCAGTACTTC; CDR3aa: CASSLVLADGETQYF
d_gene: -; abundance: -; j_gene: TRBJ1-6; v_gene: TRBV6-2/TRBV6-3; CDR3nt: TGTGCCAGCAGTTCGGTTTCACCCCTCCACTTT; CDR3aa: CASSSVSPLHF
d_gene: -; abundance: -; j_gene: TRBJ2-4; v_gene: TRBV5-8; CDR3nt: TGTGCCACCAGGGCCCAACCCGGCGGTGGGGCCAAAAACATTCAGTACTTC; CDR3aa: CATRAQPGGGAKNIQYF
d_gene: -; abundance: -; j_gene: TRBJ2-3; v_gene: TRBV21-1; CDR3nt: TGTGCCAGCAGCCCCTGGGCGGGAGGGGTCGGCACAGATACGCAGTATTTT; CDR3aa: CASSPWAGGVGTDTQYF
d_gene: TRBD2; abundance: -; j_gene: TRBJ2-7; v_gene: TRBV19; CDR3nt: TGTGCCAGTAGTATCCCGACTAGCGGAAAACGTACCTACGAGCAGTACTTC; CDR3aa: CASSIPTSGKRTYEQYF